This T cell receptor (beta chain) appears in the sequencing data of a study of blood T cell repertoires in COVID-19. Study as a whole: COVID-19 samples, acute and convalescent, were from the United States, Italy and Spain.

The repertoire was sequenced with immunoSEQ multiplex PCR; TCRdb's copy has only in-frame clones and lacks some. Of 150,000 or so clones in the sample, roughly 86% were seen once. The sample holds one count of this clone. Sequenced sample: peripheral blood. The clonotype originates from a human donor with acute or convalescent COVID-19. The donor label of this sample is uncertain.

The CDR3 nucleotides are TGTGCCAGTAGTCCGACTCCTAGCACAGATACGCAGTATTTT. Its translation is CASSPTPSTDTQYF. The chain couples TRBV19 to TRBJ2-3, with D unclear. V was clipped by 5 bases and J by 0 bases, with 9 bases between them. CDR3 length: 14 residues. The germline V gene has CDR1 LNHDA and CDR2 SQIVND (reference sequence).